The rows below give T cell receptor beta chains drawn from one sample of a study of neurological immune-mediated disorders. MiXCR was run by TCRdb on the 5' RACE reads, yielding one entry per CDR3 protein. The sample holds under 130,000 distinct CDR3 sequences, less than 14% seen once. The sequenced material came from PBMCs. The receptor source for this set is a female donor with HTLV-1-associated myelopathy (HAM/TSP). The CDR3 runs from the conserved cysteine through the conserved F or W. A D gene is named only where the DNA matches it firmly. The size of a clone is reported for some rows only, either as once, few or many, or as a class for expanded clones.

J | size | V | D | CDR3 | DNA
TRBJ1-5 | NA | TRBV5-6 | NA | CASSLRGSNQPQRF | TGTGCCAGCAGCTTGCGGGGGAGCAATCAGCCCCAGCGTTTT
TRBJ2-3 | many | TRBV10-3 | TRBD2 | CAISLSGGSTDTQYF | TGTGCCATCTCGCTTAGCGGGGGAAGCACAGATACGCAGTATTTT
TRBJ1-1 | many | TRBV18 | NA | CASSPKLTENTEAFF | TGTGCCAGCTCACCGAAACTGACAGAGAACACTGAAGCTTTCTTT
TRBJ2-7 | many | TRBV6-5 | TRBD2 | CASSYSGSGGASYEQYF | TGTGCCAGCAGTTACTCTGGTAGCGGGGGGGCCAGCTACGAGCAGTACTTC
TRBJ2-3 | many | TRBV2 | NA | CASGTDTQYF | TGTGCCAGCGGGACAGATACGCAGTATTTT
TRBJ2-5 | NA | TRBV19 | NA | CASSGSTEETQYF | TGTGCCAGTAGTGGCTCGACAGAAGAGACCCAGTACTTC
TRBJ1-1 | many | TRBV20-1 | NA | CSARGGSGDTEAFF | TGCAGTGCTAGGGGAGGGTCTGGGGACACTGAAGCTTTCTTT
TRBJ2-7 | many | TRBV10-3 | TRBD2 | CAIGGEGLTQGYEQYF | TGTGCCATCGGGGGGGAGGGTTTGACTCAAGGCTACGAGCAGTACTTC
TRBJ2-6 | many | TRBV5-1 | NA | CASSVIPGPGASGANVLTF | TGCGCCAGCAGCGTAATACCGGGACCAGGGGCCTCTGGGGCCAACGTCCTGACTTTC
TRBJ1-1 | many | TRBV20-1 | NA | CSARVKGVSMNTEAFF | TGCAGTGCTAGAGTTAAAGGGGTCAGTATGAACACTGAAGCTTTCTTT
TRBJ2-7 | many | TRBV20-1 | TRBD2 | CSARELAGAYEQYF | TGCAGTGCTAGAGAACTAGCGGGGGCCTACGAGCAGTACTTC
TRBJ1-1 | many | TRBV7-9 | TRBD1 | CASSTTGDGTEAFF | TGTGCCAGCAGCACTACAGGGGATGGCACTGAAGCTTTCTTT
TRBJ1-1 | many | TRBV5-1 | NA | CASSEGANVGTEAFF | TGCGCCAGCAGCGAAGGGGCAAACGTGGGCACTGAAGCTTTCTTT
TRBJ2-2 | many | TRBV29-1 | TRBD1 | CSVDRGPGTGELFF | TGCAGCGTCGACAGGGGGCCTGGGACCGGGGAGCTGTTTTTT
TRBJ2-1 | many | TRBV6-5 | TRBD1 | CASSYSAGGPNNEQFF | TGTGCCAGCAGTTACTCGGCAGGGGGCCCCAACAATGAGCAGTTCTTC
TRBJ2-5 | few | TRBV20-1 | NA | CSASQMIQETQYF | TGCAGTGCGTCACAGATGATCCAAGAGACCCAGTACTTC
TRBJ2-1 | many | TRBV20-1 | TRBD1 | CSASPGTGHNEQFF | TGCAGTGCTAGCCCCGGGACAGGTCACAATGAGCAGTTCTTC
TRBJ2-3 | many | TRBV5-1 | NA | CASSPNGQGSDTQYF | TGCGCCAGCAGCCCCAATGGGCAGGGCTCAGATACGCAGTATTTT
TRBJ2-3 | many | TRBV5-1 | TRBD1 | CASQNLGGASRSDTSTDTQYF | TGCGCCAGCCAAAACCTAGGGGGCGCCTCCAGATCGGACACTAGCACAGATACGCAGTATTTT
TRBJ2-7 | many | TRBV7-2 | TRBD2 | CASSPNIPGLAGHEQYF | TGTGCCAGCAGCCCAAATATACCGGGACTAGCGGGGCATGAGCAGTACTTC
TRBJ2-6 | many | TRBV5-5 | NA | CASSEVAGANVLTF | TGTGCCAGCAGCGAGGTAGCCGGGGCCAACGTCCTGACTTTC
TRBJ2-7 | many | TRBV7-9 | NA | CASSPDGVAQYF | TGTGCCAGCAGCCCCGACGGGGTGGCGCAGTACTTC
TRBJ2-2 | many | TRBV24-1 | TRBD2 | CATSDGTRNTGELFF | TGTGCCACCAGTGATGGGACTAGGAACACCGGGGAGCTGTTTTTT
TRBJ2-1 | few | TRBV20-1 | TRBD1 | CSAATGTYNEQFF | TGCAGTGCGGCGACAGGGACATACAATGAGCAGTTCTTC
TRBJ2-3 | few | TRBV20-1 | NA | CSAMVQNTDTQYF | TGCAGTGCGATGGTACAGAACACAGATACGCAGTATTTT
TRBJ1-1 | NA | TRBV18 | NA | CASSPLTPGDTSNTEAFF | TGTGCCAGCTCACCTTTAACCCCAGGGGACACATCGAACACTGAAGCTTTCTTT
TRBJ1-1 | many | TRBV29-1 | NA | CSVWTWAEAFF | TGCAGCGTCTGGACCTGGGCTGAAGCTTTCTTT
TRBJ2-7 | many | TRBV4-1 | NA | CASSQEWSQAHYEQYF | TGCGCCAGCAGCCAAGAATGGTCACAGGCCCACTACGAGCAGTACTTC
TRBJ2-7 | many | TRBV4-2 | NA | CASSQDAGASYEQYF | TGTGCCAGCAGCCAAGATGCAGGGGCATCCTACGAGCAGTACTTC
TRBJ2-3 | many | TRBV20-1 | TRBD2 | CSAKKRGLSTDTQYF | TGCAGTGCTAAGAAGCGGGGGCTAAGCACAGATACGCAGTATTTT
TRBJ1-1 | NA | TRBV12-3/TRBV12-4 | NA | CASSLRGAVNTEAFF | TGTGCCAGCAGTTTGAGGGGGGCAGTGAACACTGAAGCTTTCTTT
TRBJ2-1 | few | TRBV20-1 | TRBD2 | CSARDTERGGLKQPYNEQFF | TGCAGTGCTAGAGATACGGAGCGGGGGGGCCTAAAACAACCGTACAATGAGCAGTTCTTC
TRBJ1-1 | NA | TRBV2 | TRBD1 | CASSGQGGTEAFF | TGTGCCAGCAGTGGACAGGGGGGCACTGAAGCTTTCTTT
TRBJ2-1 | many | TRBV20-1 | NA | CSAGGGGAYNNEQFF | TGCAGTGCTGGGGGAGGGGGGGCCTATAATAATGAGCAGTTCTTC
TRBJ2-3 | many | TRBV10-3 | NA | CAISEFRDSRTDTQYF | TGTGCCATCAGTGAGTTCCGGGACTCCCGAACAGATACGCAGTATTTT
TRBJ2-2 | NA | TRBV6-5 | TRBD1 | CASSSMDRANTGELFF | TGTGCCAGCAGTTCGATGGACAGGGCTAACACTGGGGAGCTGTTTTTT
TRBJ1-1 | many | TRBV12-3/TRBV12-4 | NA | CASSIQREAFF | TGTGCCAGCAGCATCCAGCGTGAAGCTTTCTTT
TRBJ2-5 | many | TRBV7-2 | NA | CASSFRPGLQETQYF | TGTGCCAGCAGCTTCAGACCGGGTCTCCAAGAGACCCAGTACTTC
TRBJ2-4 | few | TRBV20-1 | TRBD2 | CSARGRGAKNIQYF | TGCAGTGCTAGAGGGCGGGGGGCCAAAAACATTCAGTACTTC
TRBJ2-3 | many | TRBV5-1 | TRBD2 | CASSTSPPREGDTQYF | TGCGCCAGCAGCACATCACCCCCCCGGGAGGGAGATACGCAGTATTTT
TRBJ2-2 | medium-sized | TRBV9 | NA | CASSVVPNTGELFF | TGTGCCAGCAGCGTAGTTCCGAACACCGGGGAGCTGTTTTTT